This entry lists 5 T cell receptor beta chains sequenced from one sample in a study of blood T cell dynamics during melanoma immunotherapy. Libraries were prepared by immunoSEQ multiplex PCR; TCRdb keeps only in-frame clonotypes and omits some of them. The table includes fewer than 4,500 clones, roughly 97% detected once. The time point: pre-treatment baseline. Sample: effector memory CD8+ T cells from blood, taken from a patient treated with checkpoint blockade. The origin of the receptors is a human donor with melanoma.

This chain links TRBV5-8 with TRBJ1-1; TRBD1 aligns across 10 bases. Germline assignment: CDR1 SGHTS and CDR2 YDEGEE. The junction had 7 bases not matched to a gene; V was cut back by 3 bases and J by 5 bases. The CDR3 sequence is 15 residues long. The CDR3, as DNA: TGTGCCAGCAGCTATAGGACAGGGGGAGGGACTGAAGCTTTCTTT. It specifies CASSYRTGGGTEAFF.

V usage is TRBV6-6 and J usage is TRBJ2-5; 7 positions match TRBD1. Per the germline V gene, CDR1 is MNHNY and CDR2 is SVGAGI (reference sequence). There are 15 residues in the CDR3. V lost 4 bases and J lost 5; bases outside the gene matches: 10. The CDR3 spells CASSFLGGAGETQYF. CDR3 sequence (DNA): TGTGCCAGCAGTTTCCTAGGGGGCGCAGGGGAGACCCAGTACTTC.

CDR3 in amino acids: CASSHSPGMEEGALNEKLFF. CDR3 nucleotides: TGCGCCAGCAGTCACTCTCCGGGGATGGAGGAGGGGGCGCTTAATGAAAAACTGTTTTTT. The chain recombines TRBV4-1 with TRBJ1-4; 7 nucleotides match TRBD1. This CDR3 has 20 residues. V was clipped by 6 bases and J by 4 bases; unmatched bases: 23. Per germline, CDR1 MGHRA and CDR2 YSYEKL.

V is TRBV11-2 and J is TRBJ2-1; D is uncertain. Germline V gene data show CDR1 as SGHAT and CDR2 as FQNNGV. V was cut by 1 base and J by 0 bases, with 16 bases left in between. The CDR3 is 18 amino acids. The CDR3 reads CASSLAAFGLSSYNEQFF. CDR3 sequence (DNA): TGTGCCAGCAGCTTAGCGGCTTTTGGGCTAAGCTCCTACAATGAGCAGTTCTTC.

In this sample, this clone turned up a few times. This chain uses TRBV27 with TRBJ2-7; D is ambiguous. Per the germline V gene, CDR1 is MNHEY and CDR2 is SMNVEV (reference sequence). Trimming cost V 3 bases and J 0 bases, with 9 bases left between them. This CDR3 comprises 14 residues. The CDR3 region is CASSFQAYSYEQYF. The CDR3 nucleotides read TGTGCCAGCAGTTTTCAGGCATACTCCTACGAGCAGTACTTC.